These 6 T cell receptor beta chains came from one sample sequenced in a study of T-cell reconstitution after alpha-beta-depleted transplantation in children (dated by TCRdb to about 2016). The method was PCR. The data were produced on an Illumina HiSeq 2500. TCR library preparation used molecular barcoding, with unique molecular identifiers applied to normalize quantification of the TCRbeta repertoire. TCRdb took the public reads, trimmed them with fastp at Q25, ran MiXCR for clone calling and kept in-frame beta chains. Each CDR3 protein gets just one entry, which takes the most common genes and DNA from the rows behind it. The sample yields a few hundred thousand distinct CDR3 sequences; 13% were counted once. The ten most abundant clones make up around 4.5% of the sample. Sequenced material: PBMCs, taken from the stem cell graft. These receptors came from a human donor who donated a stem cell graft to a child with Fanconi anemia.

The chain links TRBV9 to TRBJ1-6; D is undetermined. This CDR3 contains 18 residues. CDR1 and CDR2 (germline): SGDLS, YYNGEE. Trimming cost V 4 bases and J 0 bases, with 17 bases left between them. In DNA form, the CDR3 reads TGTGCCAGCAGCCCCGAACCCACCTGGAGCTCCTATAATTCACCCCTCCACTTT. This encodes CASSPEPTWSSYNSPLHF.

The table lists this clonotype with a few counts. The chain links TRBV4-1 to TRBJ1-5; D unclear. Trimming removed 0 bases from V and 3 bases from J, with 12 bases in between. The CDR3 covers 16 residues. Germline values: CDR1 MGHRA, CDR2 YSYEKL. CDR3 residues: CASSQEAGLVNQPQHF. The CDR3 DNA reads as TGCGCCAGCAGCCAAGAAGCGGGGTTGGTCAATCAGCCCCAGCATTTT.

A few counts support this clonotype. V and J are TRBV3-1 and TRBJ2-7; D is perhaps TRBD1 (6 bases). The CDR3 is 13 residues long. CDR1 and CDR2 from the germline V gene are LGHDT and YNNKEL (reference sequence). Trimming took 3 bases from V and 5 from J, leaving 11 bases between them. The DNA for the CDR3 is TGTGCCAGCAGCCAGGGGGCCGGGGACGAGCAGTACTTC. It specifies CASSQGAGDEQYF.

The chain uses TRBV11-1 and TRBJ2-3; weak D call: TRBD2 (7 bases). Trimming cost V 0 bases and J 9 bases, with 22 bases left between them. Germline CDR1 and CDR2: SGHAT and FQDESV (reference sequence). The CDR3 is 17 residues long. In DNA form, the CDR3 reads TGTGCCAGCAGCTTAGCGCAGGCGGGGGCGTCGAGGGACACGCAGTATTTT. Its protein is CASSLAQAGASRDTQYF.

This clonotype was seen a few times. The V call is TRBV20-1, the J call TRBJ2-1; 12 bases are a match to TRBD2. With V trimmed by 5 bases and J by 13 bases, 9 bases remained unmatched. Germline loops: CDR1 DFQATT, CDR2 SNEGSKA (reference sequence). The CDR3 has 13 amino acids. This chain's CDR3 is CSASSGGASRQFF. The DNA for the CDR3 is TGCAGTGCTTCTAGCGGGGGGGCCTCTCGACAGTTCTTC.

This rearrangement joins TRBV27 to TRBJ2-1; possibly TRBD1 for D (6 bases). From germline, CDR1 is MNHEY and CDR2 SMNVEV (reference sequence). The CDR3 runs to 13 residues. V was pared by 6 bases and J by 6 bases, with 12 bases between. The CDR3 region is CASRKTGFNEQFF. The DNA for the CDR3 is TGTGCCAGCAGAAAAACAGGGTTCAATGAGCAGTTCTTC.